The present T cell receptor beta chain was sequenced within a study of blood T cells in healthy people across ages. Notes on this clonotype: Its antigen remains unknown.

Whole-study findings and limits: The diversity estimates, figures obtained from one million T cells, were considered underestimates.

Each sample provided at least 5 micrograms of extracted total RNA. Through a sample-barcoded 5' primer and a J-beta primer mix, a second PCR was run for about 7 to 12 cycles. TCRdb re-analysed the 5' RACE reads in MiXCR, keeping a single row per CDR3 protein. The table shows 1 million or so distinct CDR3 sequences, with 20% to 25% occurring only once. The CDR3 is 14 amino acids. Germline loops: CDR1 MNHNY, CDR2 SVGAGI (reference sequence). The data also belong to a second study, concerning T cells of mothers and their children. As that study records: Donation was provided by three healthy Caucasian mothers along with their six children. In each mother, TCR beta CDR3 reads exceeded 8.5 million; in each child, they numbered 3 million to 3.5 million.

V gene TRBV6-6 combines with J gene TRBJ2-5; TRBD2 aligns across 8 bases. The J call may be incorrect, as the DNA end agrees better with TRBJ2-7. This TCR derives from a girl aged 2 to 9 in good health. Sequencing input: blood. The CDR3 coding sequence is TGTGCCAGCAGTCCCGGGACTAGTTACTACGAGCAGTACTTC. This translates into CASSPGTSYYEQYF.